These T cell receptor beta chains were read from a single sample in a study of T cell responses to AZD1222 COVID-19 vaccine. The table came from immunoSEQ multiplex PCR; TCRdb's copy has only in-frame clones and leaves some out. The data show some 150,000 clones, 91% seen once. The sample consisted of peripheral blood, taken on day 0 of AZD1222 vaccination. All receptors derive from an adult in good health. CDR3s include the opening cysteine and the closing phenylalanine or tryptophan.

v_call: TRBV7-8
j_call: TRBJ2-5
cdr3_aa: CASSLVPSGAGQETQYF

v_call: TRBV4-3
j_call: TRBJ1-1
cdr3_aa: CASSQVQGVNTEAFF

v_call: TRBV4-1
j_call: TRBJ2-7
cdr3_aa: CASSRSPGEKGEQYF

v_call: TRBV6-5
j_call: TRBJ2-2
cdr3_aa: CASSYSDRNTGELFF

v_call: TRBV21-1
j_call: TRBJ1-5
cdr3_aa: CASSKNPAGVGNQPQHF

v_call: TRBV6-6
j_call: TRBJ2-7
cdr3_aa: CASNGLGRAYEQYF

v_call: TRBV6-6
j_call: TRBJ2-7
cdr3_aa: CASSYLPYEQYF

v_call: TRBV18
j_call: TRBJ1-6
cdr3_aa: CASSSQGGDSPLHF

v_call: TRBV28
j_call: TRBJ1-5
cdr3_aa: CASSLGQGRQPQHF

v_call: TRBV6-2/TRBV6-3
j_call: TRBJ1-5
cdr3_aa: CASSYERTDSNQPQHF

v_call: TRBV12-3/TRBV12-4
j_call: TRBJ2-7
cdr3_aa: CASSRGPYEQYF

v_call: TRBV29-1
j_call: TRBJ2-7
cdr3_aa: CSAQEGVGSYEQYF

v_call: TRBV29-1
j_call: TRBJ2-5
cdr3_aa: CSVQTQETQYF

v_call: TRBV28
j_call: TRBJ2-7
cdr3_aa: CASSSPGAKSSYEQYF

v_call: TRBV27
j_call: TRBJ1-6
cdr3_aa: CASRPYRGGNSPLHF

v_call: TRBV11-2
j_call: TRBJ1-2
cdr3_aa: CASSLGGGGYTF

v_call: TRBV7-2
j_call: TRBJ1-2
cdr3_aa: CASSLVRYYYGYTF

v_call: TRBV3-1/TRBV3-2
j_call: TRBJ2-7
cdr3_aa: CASSPLGGGVGSSYEQYF

v_call: TRBV12-3/TRBV12-4
j_call: TRBJ1-5
cdr3_aa: CASSDNNQPQHF

v_call: TRBV12-3/TRBV12-4
j_call: TRBJ2-7
cdr3_aa: CASSPRGGYEQYF

v_call: TRBV19
j_call: TRBJ2-3
cdr3_aa: CASSKTSGRADTQYF

v_call: TRBV27
j_call: TRBJ1-1
cdr3_aa: CASSSGHEAFF

v_call: TRBV7-9
j_call: TRBJ1-5
cdr3_aa: CASWDRGGNQPQHF

v_call: TRBV5-1
j_call: TRBJ2-2
cdr3_aa: CASSLGSRGAGELFF

v_call: TRBV5-1
j_call: TRBJ1-1
cdr3_aa: CASRHTGGTEAFF